This TCR beta chain was observed in a study of HIV-infected children after antiretroviral therapy interruption. Study at large: For the interruption arm, samples span week 0 through about 3 years after study end. Whole-study findings and limits: By the end of treatment interruption, naive CD4+ clonality (Gini) increased.

Per germline, CDR1 SQVTM and CDR2 ANQGSEA. Deletions cut 0 bases from V and 7 bases from J, with 10 bases between. The CDR3 length is 12 residues. This clonotype was picked up many times. Its antigen is not known. The treatment denotes: PENTA 11 planned treatment interruption arm or continuous ART arm. Naive CD4+ CD45RA+ CD45RO- T cells were FACS-sorted from thawed PBMCs. Unique molecular identifiers were included in an RNA-based 3' RACE TCR library. TCRdb reprocessed the 3' RACE reads via MiXCR and lists one record per CDR3 protein. The sample has approximately 96,000 distinct CDR3 sequences, under 8% seen once; the top ten hold 1% to 1.3%.

The sample here was CD45RA+ CD4+ T cells from PBMCs, pooled from several time points, taken from a donor given antiretroviral therapy, either interrupted or continuous. Subset described: naive CD4+ CD45RA+ CD45RO- T cells. V is TRBV29-1 and J is TRBJ2-7; D gene unclear. The receptor was derived from a pool of human donors with HIV. The CDR3 nucleotides are TGCAGCGTTGAAGATCGGGTGACGGAGCAGTACTTC. Translating it yields CSVEDRVTEQYF.